This T cell receptor (beta chain) was recovered during a study of spatial heterogeneity in lung cancer. Study-wide context: Detection consistently captured more beta-chain sequences than alpha-chain sequences.

This CDR3 comprises 15 residues. Trimming removed 8 bases at V and 7 bases at J, with 18 bases between. Looked up from germline, CDR1 is SEHNR and CDR2 is FQNEAQ (reference sequence). Carried by each TCR cDNA molecule was a unique molecular identifier. Using its own MiXCR run on the 5' RACE reads, TCRdb lists one record per CDR3 protein. The table includes tens of thousands of distinct CDR3 sequences, 10% to 15% detected once. As for time point: sample taken at primary tumor resection. No cells were sorted before sequencing. The whole RNA sequenced was extracted from tumor, nontumor lung or frozen PBMC. The donors comprised 60 to 80 untreated early-stage non-small cell lung cancer patients. This clonotype was seen at least ten times.

This specimen was PBMCs, taken at surgery. This clonotype was sampled from a female donor with early-stage non-small cell lung cancer. The chain joins TRBV7-9 to TRBJ1-6; D unresolved. This CDR3 reads CASQGAAFGNSPLHF. DNA of the CDR3: TGTGCCAGCCAAGGCGCCGCCTTTGGAAATTCACCCCTCCACTTT.